This section outlines one T cell receptor (beta chain) sequence together with its context. The data were obtained in a study of blood T cell repertoires in COVID-19. At the level of the study: Specimens from acute and convalescent COVID-19 originated in the United States, Italy and Spain.

Germline V gene lookup returns CDR1 SGHTA and CDR2 FQGNSA. With V trimmed by 3 bases and J by 12 bases, 13 bases remained unmatched. The CDR3 loop spans 16 amino acids. In the original analysis: Estimation of nucleated cell counts relied on the amplification of reference gene primers. Produced via immunoSEQ multiplex PCR; TCRdb's table is partial and in-frame only. V, J and clone size were drawn from that table, and D and trimming were deduced from the DNA. The sample comprises roughly 160,000 clones, roughly 70% of which are singletons, and about 3% rests with the top ten. The chain couples TRBV7-2 to TRBJ1-6, with 8 bases that match TRBD1. The source is a woman at least 80 years old with acute or convalescent COVID-19. The sequenced material came from peripheral blood. The CDR3 DNA is TGTGCCAGCAGCTTCGACTCAGCAGGGGGCAGATTACCCCTCCACTTT. Protein sequence: CASSFDSAGGRLPLHF.